Below, 14 T cell receptor beta chains from the same sample are listed, as sequenced in a study of T cells in Graves' hyperthyroidism and ophthalmopathy. Template material for amplifying TCR beta CDR3 regions consisted of RNA transcripts. Initially, a first-round RT-PCR of the TCR CDR3 employed the HTBI primer set. MiXCR, applied by TCRdb to the multiplex PCR reads, yields one record per CDR3 protein. The table includes roughly 570,000 distinct CDR3 sequences, roughly 50% detected once. The sample comprised peripheral blood or thyroid tissue (not recorded which). These receptor sequences come from a woman in her late teens or twenties with Graves' hyperthyroidism.

In this sample, this clonotype turned up many times. DNA for the CDR3: TGTGCCAGCAGCTTAGAGAACGAGGTCGCTTTCTTT. It specifies CASSLENEVAFF. V and J are TRBV7-9 and TRBJ1-1; D remains ambiguous. Germline CDR1 SEHNR, CDR2 FQNEAQ (reference sequence). V shed 1 base and J shed 11 bases, with 11 bases lying between them. The length of the CDR3 is 12 residues.

The table lists this clonotype with many counts. The CDR3 DNA is TGTGCCAGCAGACCTGCAGGGACACCTGGAAACACCATATATTTT. It yields the protein CASRPAGTPGNTIYF. V and J are TRBV12-3 or TRBV12-4 and TRBJ1-3; the D gene is possibly TRBD1 (6 bases). The CDR3 extends over 15 amino acids. The V and J ends lost 6 bases and 2 bases respectively, with 14 bases between them.

This clonotype has at least ten counts. The chain combines TRBV2 with TRBJ1-2, with D tentatively TRBD1 (5 bases). CDR1 and CDR2 (germline): SNHLY, FYNNEI. The germline V and J ends were trimmed by 0 bases and 3 bases, with 17 bases remaining between them. This CDR3 has 17 residues. CDR3: CASSEALGEDWDYGYTF. CDR3 coding DNA: TGTGCCAGCAGTGAAGCTCTAGGGGAGGATTGGGACTATGGCTACACCTTC.

This clonotype was counted many times. This chain joins TRBV4-3 and TRBJ2-6, with 7 nucleotides matching TRBD1. There are 16 residues in the CDR3. Per the germline V gene, CDR1 is LGHNA and CDR2 is YSLEER. The J segment lost 2 bases and the V segment lost 3 bases, leaving 4 bases of the junction unmatched. This CDR3 reads CASSQDTGAGANVLTF. In nucleotides, the CDR3 is TGCGCCAGCAGCCAGGACACAGGGGCTGGGGCCAACGTCCTGACTTTC.

The chain employs TRBV20-1 and TRBJ1-1; D is undetermined. Deletions cut 7 bases from V and 4 bases from J, with 16 bases between. The CDR3 has 13 amino acids. Per the germline V gene, CDR1 is DFQATT and CDR2 is SNEGSKA (reference sequence). CDR3 residues: CSDNSATSTEAFF. CDR3 sequence (DNA): TGCAGTGACAACAGCGCTACGAGCACTGAAGCTTTCTTT.

This chain connects TRBV13 to TRBJ2-7; 7 nucleotides match TRBD2. Germline CDR1 and CDR2: PRHDT and FYEKMQ (reference sequence). J was trimmed by 3 bases and V by 8 bases; bases with no gene match: 10. The CDR3 has 14 amino acids. The CDR3 protein is CASSPTSVNYEQYF. The DNA of the CDR3 is TGTGCCAGCTCACCAACTAGCGTGAACTACGAGCAGTACTTC.

This clonotype was picked up one time. The junction does not match germline at one end; this may be a read error. The rearrangement links TRBV7-2 to TRBJ1-2; D is perhaps TRBD1 (5 bases). Per the germline V gene, CDR1 is SGHTA and CDR2 is FQGNSA. The length of the CDR3 is 12 residues. Here the CDR3 DNA reads TGCGCCAGCAGCCAGGGACTAGCGGGAAACACCTTC. As protein: CASSQGLAGNTF.

This clonotype was seen at least ten times. This chain uses TRBV6-1 with TRBJ1-1; unclear D gene. V was pared by 0 bases and J by 0 bases, with 11 bases between. Looked up from germline, CDR1 is MNHNS and CDR2 is SASEGT. The CDR3 totals 16 residues. CDR3 in amino acids: CASSEADSYMNTEAFF. The CDR3 DNA is TGTGCCAGCAGTGAAGCGGACTCATACATGAACACTGAAGCTTTCTTT.

The gene calls are TRBV29-1 and TRBJ2-7, with D perhaps assigned TRBD1 or TRBD2 (7 bases each). This CDR3 has 11 amino acids. Germline V gene sequence: CDR1 SQVTM, CDR2 ANQGSEA. Trimming removed 8 bases at V and 6 bases at J, with 14 bases between. This CDR3 reads CSITGEGEQYF. CDR3 DNA: TGCAGCATTACAGGGGAGGGCGAGCAGTACTTC.

This clonotype was observed many times. The chain is built from TRBV5-1 and TRBJ2-5; D uncertain. Trimming took 0 bases from V and 1 from J, leaving 13 bases between them. Germline V gives CDR1 SGHRS, CDR2 YFSETQ. The CDR3 is 16 residues long. CDR3 region: CASSLAKSLVQETQYF. CDR3 nucleotides: TGCGCCAGCAGCTTGGCCAAGTCCCTCGTCCAAGAGACCCAGTACTTC.

This clonotype showed up many times. The genes are TRBV7-9 and TRBJ1-5; no firm D call. CDR1 and CDR2 (germline): SEHNR, FQNEAQ (reference sequence). This CDR3 has 15 residues. V was shortened by 4 bases and J by 3 bases, with 13 bases between the two germline ends. The CDR3 sequence is CASSSGGVPNQPQHF. CDR3 sequence (DNA): TGTGCCAGCAGCTCAGGCGGAGTCCCCAATCAGCCCCAGCATTTT.

This clonotype was detected ten times or more. This chain uses TRBV7-2 with TRBJ2-7, with D perhaps TRBD1 (6 bases). Trimming took 3 bases from V and 3 from J, leaving 9 bases between them. Germline V gene lookup returns CDR1 SGHTA and CDR2 FQGNSA. The CDR3 is 13 amino acids. The CDR3 coding sequence is TGTGCCAGCAGCTTTGGGACATACTACGAGCAGTACTTC. Its translation: CASSFGTYYEQYF.

With regard to this clonotype: A much larger clone differs from this one at a single base, so this may be a read error. The CDR3 DNA follows: TGTGTCAGCAGCCTAGGGATTGGGGACACAGATACGCAGTATTTT. It codes for CVSSLGIGDTDTQYF. The chain recombines TRBV7-2 with TRBJ2-3; D not resolved. Germline CDR1 and CDR2: SGHTA and FQGNSA. This CDR3 spans 15 amino acids. The variable domain in full, with the rest retrieved from reference TRBV7-2 and TRBJ2-3, is GAGVSQSPSNKVTEKGKDVELRCDPISGHTALYWYRQSLGQGLEFLIYFQGNSAPDKSGLPSDRFSAERTGGSVSTLTIQRTQQEDSAVYLCVSSLGIGDTDTQYFGPGTRLTVL.

Ten or more counts support this clonotype. This chain connects TRBV2 to TRBJ1-6; 7 bases match TRBD1. The CDR3 consists of 12 residues. The germline V gene encodes CDR1 SNHLY and CDR2 FYNNEI. With V trimmed by 6 bases and J by 8 bases, 1 base remained unmatched. The CDR3 loop reads CASSTGDSPLHF. The CDR3 region has the DNA TGTGCCAGCAGCACAGGGGATTCACCCCTCCACTTT.